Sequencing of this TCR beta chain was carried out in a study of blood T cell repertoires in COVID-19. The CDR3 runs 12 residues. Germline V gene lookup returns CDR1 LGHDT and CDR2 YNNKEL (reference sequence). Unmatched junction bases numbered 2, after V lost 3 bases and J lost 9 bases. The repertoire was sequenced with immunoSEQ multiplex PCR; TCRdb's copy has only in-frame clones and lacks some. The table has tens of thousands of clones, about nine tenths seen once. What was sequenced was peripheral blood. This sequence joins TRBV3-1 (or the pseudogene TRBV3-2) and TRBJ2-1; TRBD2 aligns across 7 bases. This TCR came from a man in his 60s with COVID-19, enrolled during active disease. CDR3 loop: CASSQAGVEQFF. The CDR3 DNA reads TGTGCCAGCAGCCAGGCGGGAGTTGAGCAGTTCTTC.